Following are 29 T cell receptor beta chains from one sample sequenced in a study of cytomegalovirus exposure and HLA in healthy donors. PCR amplification relied on 60 Vbeta primers (plus 13 Jbeta primers). Libraries were prepared by immunoSEQ multiplex PCR; TCRdb keeps only in-frame clonotypes and omits some of them. The table has 98,000 or so clones, approximately 80% seen once. Sequenced material: PBMCs. These receptors were taken from a woman aged 18-35 years in good health and CMV-seropositive.

This sequence joins TRBV6-6 and TRBJ1-2, with TRBD1 matching over 7 bases. CDR3 length equals 13 residues. V trimming: 7 bases; J trimming: 5 bases; junction bases outside the gene matches: 7. CDR1 and CDR2 (germline): MNHNY, SVGAGI (reference sequence). CDR3 sequence reads: CASNPDRAYGYTF. The CDR3 region has the DNA TGTGCCAGCAACCCCGACAGGGCTTATGGCTACACCTTC.

V gene TRBV7-8 combines with J gene TRBJ2-1; TRBD1 agrees at 8 bases. J lost 2 bases, V lost 4 bases, and 4 bases had no gene match. This CDR3 contains 15 residues. Germline values: CDR1 SGHVS, CDR2 FQNEAQ. This chain's CDR3 is CASSSKTGAYNEQFF. CDR3 sequence (DNA): TGTGCCAGCAGCTCAAAGACAGGGGCCTACAATGAGCAGTTCTTC.

The J gene is TRBJ2-3, the V gene TRBV5-6, with a tentative D call TRBD2 (6 bases). CDR1 is SGHDT, CDR2 YYEEEE, per germline. Deletions cut 5 bases from V and 6 bases from J, with 13 bases between. CDR3 length equals 13 residues. The CDR3 here is CASSFRESDTQYF. In DNA form, the CDR3 reads TGTGCCAGCAGTTTCCGGGAGTCGGATACGCAGTATTTT.

The chain combines TRBV14 with TRBJ2-3; 8 bases match TRBD1. Trimming took 7 bases from V and 2 from J; bases not matched to a gene: 5. From germline, CDR1 is SGHDN and CDR2 FVKESK. The CDR3 length is 14 residues. The CDR3 bases are TGTGCCAGCAACCGGGACAGGTTCACAGATACGCAGTATTTT. Translation gives CASNRDRFTDTQYF.

CDR3 protein: CAYKIGDVAKNIQYF. The CDR3 DNA reads TGTGCCTACAAAATTGGAGACGTAGCCAAAAACATTCAGTACTTC. V and J are TRBV30 and TRBJ2-4; no reliable D call. Trimming shortened V by 7 bases and J by 0 bases, and 16 bases separated the two germline ends. Germline values: CDR1 GTSNPN, CDR2 SVGIG (reference sequence). There are 15 residues in the CDR3.

This chain joins TRBV6-6 and TRBJ1-2, with a tentative D call TRBD1 (5 bases). Germline CDR1 and CDR2: MNHNY and SVGAGI (reference sequence). V was cut by 2 bases and J by 8 bases, with 15 bases left in between. The CDR3 loop spans 14 amino acids. Written as DNA, the CDR3 is TGTGCCAGCAGTTACGTTGGGGGGTCAAGGGGCTACACCTTC. Translated, it gives CASSYVGGSRGYTF.

The chain combines TRBV5-4 with TRBJ2-5, with 7 bases fitting TRBD1. The V gene's germline CDR1 is SGHNT and CDR2 YYREEE (reference sequence). V was clipped by 3 bases and J by 4 bases; unmatched bases: 12. The CDR3 runs to 16 residues. CDR3 coding DNA: TGTGCCAGCAGCTCGAGACAGGGTAGTAGTGTAGAGACCCAGTACTTC. Translation: CASSSRQGSSVETQYF.

The chain uses TRBV20-1 and TRBJ2-3; D unclear. This CDR3 spans 10 amino acids. The V end lost 6 bases, the J end lost 5 bases, and 6 bases lay between the germline ends. Germline V gene sequence: CDR1 DFQATT, CDR2 SNEGSKA (reference sequence). The CDR3 loop reads CSAYLDTQYF. The CDR3 coding sequence is TGCAGTGCCTATTTAGATACGCAGTATTTT.

This chain joins TRBV27 and TRBJ2-7, with 12 bases fitting TRBD2. Losses at the gene ends were 8 bases for V and 1 base for J; bases not matched to a gene: 6. Germline V CDR1 and CDR2: MNHEY, SMNVEV (reference sequence). This CDR3 region has 15 residues. CDR3 sequence: CASGETSGSSYEQYF. Here the CDR3 DNA reads TGTGCCAGCGGTGAGACTAGCGGGAGTTCCTACGAGCAGTACTTC.

CDR3 nucleotides: TGCGCCAGCAGCCAAGTGGAGACAGGGGGCGAGCAGTACTTC. The encoded protein is CASSQVETGGEQYF. The chain carries TRBV4-1 and TRBJ2-7; TRBD1 aligns across 9 bases. The CDR3 extends over 14 amino acids. The junction had 4 bases not matched to a gene; V was cut back by 1 base and J by 6 bases. Germline V gene sequence: CDR1 MGHRA, CDR2 YSYEKL.

This chain joins TRBV6-5 and TRBJ2-1, with 9 bases that match TRBD1. V was pared by 4 bases and J by 6 bases, with 7 bases of the junction left unmatched. Germline V gives CDR1 MNHEY, CDR2 SVGAGI. The CDR3 consists of 15 residues. In DNA form, the CDR3 reads TGTGCCAGCAGTTTGGGACAGGGAGGAAGCAATGAGCAGTTCTTC. The encoded protein is CASSLGQGGSNEQFF.

This chain connects TRBV6-1 to TRBJ2-7, with D possibly matching TRBD2 (5 bases). The germline V gene has CDR1 MNHNS and CDR2 SASEGT. V was trimmed by 8 bases and J by 6 bases, leaving 23 bases between them. The CDR3 runs to 15 residues. The CDR3 nucleotides read TGTGCCAGCGTCAAAAACGGACTTTCGGGCGGCGAGCAGTACTTC. It specifies CASVKNGLSGGEQYF.

In its sample, this clone was seen a few times. Germline and junction disagree at one end, which may indicate a read error. The V gene is TRBV19, the J gene TRBJ2-7; tentative D call: TRBD2 (6 bases). This CDR3 has 17 amino acids. Germline V gene sequence: CDR1 LNHDA, CDR2 SQIVND (reference sequence). CDR3 loop: CVSSMELSGLDSYEQYF. The CDR3 DNA reads TGTGTCAGTAGTATGGAGTTGAGCGGGCTGGACTCCTACGAGCAGTACTTC.

Here the CDR3 DNA reads TGTGCCAGCAGCCCCACGATGGGGACAGGGTATCACGAGCAGTACTTC. Its translation is CASSPTMGTGYHEQYF. The chain carries TRBV5-4 and TRBJ2-7, with 9 bases identical to TRBD1. The V gene's germline CDR1 is SGHNT and CDR2 YYREEE (reference sequence). The trim removed 4 bases at V and 5 bases at J, leaving 13 bases unmatched. The CDR3 is 16 amino acids.

The V and J genes are TRBV18 and TRBJ1-2, with D maybe TRBD1 (5 bases). This CDR3 has 15 residues. CDR1 KGHSH and CDR2 LQKENI come from the germline V gene. V was cut by 2 bases and J by 8 bases, with 18 bases left in between. For the CDR3, the DNA is TGTGCCAGCTCACCAGGGCCAGATGGGGCACGGGGCTACACCTTC. This encodes CASSPGPDGARGYTF. Full variable domain (remainder filled in from reference TRBV18 and TRBJ1-2): NAGVMQNPRHLVRRRGQEARLRCSPMKGHSHVYWYRQLPEEGLKFMVYLQKENIIDESGMPKERFSAEFPKEGPSILRIQQVVRGDSAAYFCASSPGPDGARGYTFGSGTRLTVV.

The chain carries TRBV14 and TRBJ1-2; a possible D gene is TRBD1 (5 bases). Germline V gene data show CDR1 as SGHDN and CDR2 as FVKESK. V shed 0 bases and J shed 4 bases, with 12 bases lying between them. The CDR3 loop spans 15 amino acids. The CDR3 DNA follows: TGTGCCAGCAGCCAAGAAAAGACAGCACTCTATGGCTACACCTTC. Protein product: CASSQEKTALYGYTF.

The gene calls are TRBV30 and TRBJ1-4; 7 bases map to TRBD1. Germline lookup yields CDR1 GTSNPN and CDR2 SVGIG (reference sequence). The CDR3 loop spans 15 amino acids. J was trimmed by 5 bases and V by 0 bases; bases with no gene match: 6. The DNA of the CDR3 is TGTGCCTGGAGTGTAAGGGGACAGAAGAATGAAAAACTGTTTTTT. It is translated as CAWSVRGQKNEKLFF.

In its sample, this clone was seen a few times. This chain joins TRBV6-5 and TRBJ1-2; 10 bases map to TRBD1. Germline V gene lookup returns CDR1 MNHEY and CDR2 SVGAGI. CDR3 length: 14 amino acids. The V gene end was trimmed by 6 bases and the J gene end by 7 bases; junction bases not matched to a gene: 8. The CDR3 sequence: CASSRGQGGSGYTF. The CDR3 nucleotides read TGTGCCAGCAGCCGAGGACAGGGGGGAAGTGGCTACACCTTC.

This chain links TRBV18 with TRBJ1-5; TRBD1 aligns across 11 bases. Trimming took 5 bases from V and 7 from J; bases not matched to a gene: 7. CDR1 and CDR2 from the germline V gene are KGHSH and LQKENI. The CDR3 is 15 residues long. The CDR3: CASSAGQGARQPQHF. The CDR3 DNA follows: TGTGCCAGCTCAGCAGGACAGGGGGCAAGACAGCCCCAGCATTTT. The whole variable domain, filled in from reference TRBV18 and TRBJ1-5, reads NAGVMQNPRHLVRRRGQEARLRCSPMKGHSHVYWYRQLPEEGLKFMVYLQKENIIDESGMPKERFSAEFPKEGPSILRIQQVVRGDSAAYFCASSAGQGARQPQHFGDGTRLSIL.

CDR3: CASSESKMNTEAFF. The CDR3 DNA sequence: TGTGCCAGCAGTGAAAGCAAAATGAACACTGAAGCTTTCTTT. The rearrangement links TRBV25-1 to TRBJ1-1, with D uncertain. Germline CDR1 MGHDK, CDR2 SYGVNS. Between the trimmed V and J ends, which lost 2 bases and 0 bases, there was a span of 7 bases. This CDR3 is built from 14 residues.

This clone was seen a few times. Other DNA sequences in the sample encode the same CDR3. This chain links TRBV9 with TRBJ1-1; unclear D gene. The CDR3 spans 13 residues. The germline CDR1 and CDR2 sequences are SGDLS and YYNGEE. V was pared by 2 bases and J by 2 bases, with 7 bases between. This CDR3 is CASSVLENTEAFF. DNA for the CDR3: TGTGCCAGCAGCGTTTTAGAAAACACTGAAGCTTTCTTT.

The chain has TRBV2 and TRBJ2-5; TRBD1 matches at 9 bases. V trimming: 6 bases; J trimming: 4 bases; junction bases outside the gene matches: 15. The CDR3 is made up of 17 amino acids. Germline V gives CDR1 SNHLY, CDR2 FYNNEI. The CDR3 DNA sequence: TGTGCCAGCAGGTACCCGGGACAGGGTATCAGCTTAGAGACCCAGTACTTC. It encodes CASRYPGQGISLETQYF.

This clone was counted a few times. The genes are TRBV4-1 and TRBJ2-3; 10 nucleotides agree with TRBD2. The CDR3 contains 18 residues. With V trimmed by 0 bases and J by 4 bases, 10 bases remained unmatched. Germline lookup yields CDR1 MGHRA and CDR2 YSYEKL. DNA of the CDR3: TGCGCCAGCAGCCAAGAGGATTTGGCTAGCGGGAGTGCAGATACGCAGTATTTT. Translating it yields CASSQEDLASGSADTQYF.

CDR3 in DNA: TGTGCCAGCAAGAGGGCGGATACGCAGTATTTT. Its translation is CASKRADTQYF. The V call is TRBV6-1, the J call TRBJ2-3; possibly TRBD2 for D (5 bases). The V end lost 7 bases, the J end lost 6 bases, and 8 bases lay between the germline ends. The germline V gene has CDR1 MNHNS and CDR2 SASEGT. The CDR3 is 11 residues long.

This clone came up a few times. This rearrangement joins TRBV7-3 to TRBJ2-1; 7 bases match TRBD2. V was pared by 1 base and J by 0 bases, with 6 bases of the junction left unmatched. Germline CDR1 SGHTA, CDR2 FQGTGA. The CDR3 has 17 residues. CDR3 nucleotide sequence: TGTGCCAGCAGCTTAAATACTGGCGGGAGCTCCTACAATGAGCAGTTCTTC. It codes for CASSLNTGGSSYNEQFF.

The chain carries TRBV28 and TRBJ2-5; 8 bases match TRBD1. The V gene end was trimmed by 5 bases and the J gene end by 1 base; junction bases not matched to a gene: 6. CDR1 and CDR2 from the germline V gene are MDHEN and SYDVKM. This CDR3 is built from 15 residues. The CDR3 here is CASSTGGVTQETQYF. The CDR3 region has the DNA TGTGCCAGCAGTACAGGGGGTGTCACCCAAGAGACCCAGTACTTC.

The chain combines TRBV19 with TRBJ2-6; 7 positions agree with TRBD1. Looked up from germline, CDR1 is LNHDA and CDR2 is SQIVND (reference sequence). This CDR3 has 19 amino acids. The J segment lost 0 bases and the V segment lost 0 bases, leaving 8 bases of the junction unmatched. CDR3 nucleotides: TGTGCCAGTAGTATAGAGGCAGGGGGTCTTGGCTCTGGGGCCAACGTCCTGACTTTC. Translating it yields CASSIEAGGLGSGANVLTF.

This clone came up a few times. The chain combines TRBV5-4 with TRBJ2-7; tentatively, D is TRBD2 (6 bases). V lost 4 bases and J 3 bases, leaving 17 bases between the germline ends. This CDR3 is built from 15 residues. Germline CDR1 and CDR2: SGHNT and YYREEE (reference sequence). The DNA for the CDR3 is TGTGCCAGCAGCCTCGGGACTCCTGCTGTCTACGAGCAGTACTTC. It specifies CASSLGTPAVYEQYF.

The chain joins TRBV30 to TRBJ1-5; TRBD1 might be the D (5 bases). CDR3 size: 14 residues. The germline V and J ends were trimmed by 2 bases and 0 bases, with 8 bases remaining between them. CDR1 GTSNPN and CDR2 SVGIG come from the germline V gene (reference sequence). Here the CDR3 reads CAWSRGNSNQPQHF. Here the CDR3 DNA reads TGTGCCTGGAGTCGGGGGAATAGCAATCAGCCCCAGCATTTT. Looking up the rest from reference TRBV30 and TRBJ1-5 gives the full variable domain: SQTIHQWPATLVQPVGSPLSLECTVEGTSNPNLYWYRQAAGRGLQLLFYSVGIGQISSEVPQNLSASRPQDRQFILSSKKLLLSDSGFYLCAWSRGNSNQPQHFGDGTRLSIL.